This T cell receptor beta chain was captured in a study of T cell responses to AZD1222 COVID-19 vaccine. Second doses were pooled across both intervals (about 4 or about 12 weeks). This CDR3 region has 15 residues. The germline CDR1 and CDR2 sequences are WNHNN and SYGVQD (reference sequence). Trimming took 6 bases from V and 3 from J, leaving 17 bases between them. Data came from immunoSEQ multiplex PCR; TCRdb stores just in-frame clones and leaves some out. The sample lists about 120,000 clones; about 92% were seen once. The table lists this clone with a count of one. The antigen is undetermined. Overall study findings and caveats: Mapped onto spike, vaccine-associated CD4 TCRs spanned it and were dominant at 160-218 and 743-854. At study baseline, merely five or six AZD1222 recipients were seropositive. Nearly half of the spike-specific TCRs reportedly recognize variant regions that carry no mutations.

The V gene is TRBV10-1, the J gene TRBJ1-2; D possibly corresponds to TRBD1 (5 bases). The starting material was peripheral blood, obtained 28 days after the second AZD1222 dose. This TCR was sampled from an adult who received the AZD1222 COVID-19 vaccine. DNA of the CDR3: TGCGCCAGCAGGCCGAACAGGAAATTGGACTATGGCTACACCTTC. This codes for CASRPNRKLDYGYTF.